One sample yielded the 3 T cell receptor beta chains listed below, sequenced in a study of CXCR3-negative and CXCR3-positive naive CD8 T cells. Their cognate antigens are unknown. With UMI labels, 5' RACE was used to prepare the TRB cDNA libraries. No DNA is given; TCRdb re-called the 5' RACE reads and lists each CDR3 protein once. The sample has just under 65,000 distinct CDR3 sequences, and its top ten clones hold about 4.9%. General study results and limits: Naive cells positive for CXCR3 carried more hydrophobic TRB CDR3s than CXCR3-negative ones.

Sequenced sample: naive CXCR3+ CD8+ T cells from blood. Specified subset: CD45RO-CCR7+CD27+CD95- naive CD8+ T cells expressing CXCR3 (TNR3+). The receptors shown here come from a human donor in good health. Some clones in this sample may be carry-over from other donors' samples.

The rearrangement joins TRBV9 to TRBJ1-2; TCRdb selects TRBD1, and the lack of DNA leaves this call unchecked. This CDR3 comprises 16 residues. CDR1 and CDR2 (germline): SGDLS, YYNGEE. CDR3 loop: CASSLGQVAPLYGYTF. The variable domain in full, completed from reference TRBV9 and TRBJ1-2, reads DSGVTQTPKHLITATGQRVTLRCSPRSGDLSVYWYQQSLDQGLQFLIQYYNGEERAKGNILERFSAQQFPDLHSELNLSSLELGDSALYFCASSLGQVAPLYGYTFGSGTRLTVV.

The V and J genes are TRBV20-1 and TRBJ2-7; without DNA, the TCRdb call of TRBD1 cannot be checked. The CDR3 covers 12 residues. Germline CDR1 and CDR2: DFQATT and SNEGSKA (reference sequence). CDR3 protein: CSARDDSYEQYF.

The chain joins TRBV7-9 to TRBJ2-7; no DNA is available, so the TRBD1 call from TCRdb remains unchecked. The length of the CDR3 is 17 residues. Per germline, CDR1 SEHNR and CDR2 FQNEAQ (reference sequence). CDR3 in amino acids: CASSPKGSGDLRFEQYF.